This TCR beta chain appears in the sequencing data of a study of blood T cell repertoires in COVID-19. Study summary: The cDNA or gDNA used as material had been derived from T cells, B-cell-depleted T cells, or PBMCs.

The CDR3 length is 18 residues. Germline CDR1 and CDR2: ENHRY and SYGVKD. The J segment lost 2 bases and the V segment lost 5 bases, leaving 17 bases of the junction unmatched. Symptom resolution, clearance, or two negative PCRs marked the recovered donors of Cohort 3. Only in-frame clones appear in the TCRdb table, and some are missing; sequencing was by immunoSEQ multiplex PCR. The sample has fewer than 250,000 clones; approximately 88% are singletons. Material for sequencing was PBMCs or T cells enriched from blood (not recorded which). The origin of this receptor is a woman in her twenties or thirties who had recovered from COVID-19. The chain couples TRBV10-3 to TRBJ2-7, with 8 bases fitting TRBD2. The CDR3 reads CAISSRVVSGTRTYEQYF. The CDR3 nucleotides read TGTGCCATCAGTAGTAGGGTGGTTAGCGGGACCAGGACCTACGAGCAGTACTTC.